The next 9 T cell receptor beta chains were all read from a single sample in a study of T cell responses to AZD1222 COVID-19 vaccine. Sequenced by immunoSEQ multiplex PCR; TCRdb stores in-frame clones only, minus some. The table lists around 130,000 clones, under 95% of them singletons, with approximately 5.9% in the top ten. This specimen was peripheral blood, taken on day 0 of AZD1222 vaccination. These receptors were collected from an adult in good health.

The chain employs TRBV3-1 (or the pseudogene TRBV3-2) and TRBJ2-2; D not certain. The CDR3 extends over 14 amino acids. Germline CDR1 is LGHDT and CDR2 is YNNKEL (reference sequence). V lost 4 bases, J lost 6 bases, and 12 bases lay in between. CDR3 sequence (DNA): TGTGCCAGCAGCCCGGGTCCCTCACCCGGGGAGCTGTTTTTT. Protein product: CASSPGPSPGELFF.

The J gene is TRBJ1-1, the V gene TRBV3-1 (or the pseudogene TRBV3-2); TRBD1 is a possible D gene (6 bases). V gave up 0 bases and J gave up 6 bases, with 11 bases separating them. The CDR3 spans 14 residues. The germline V gene has CDR1 LGHDT and CDR2 YNNKEL (reference sequence). CDR3: CASSQETGFPEAFF. CDR3 nucleotide sequence: TGTGCCAGCAGCCAAGAAACAGGGTTTCCTGAAGCTTTCTTT.

The CDR3 region is CASRTLGLGTETDTQYF. The CDR3 DNA is TGTGCCAGCCGAACCTTAGGTCTCGGGACAGAGACAGATACGCAGTATTTT. The chain links TRBV2 to TRBJ2-3; TRBD1 matches 7 bases. Germline V gene sequence: CDR1 SNHLY, CDR2 FYNNEI. CDR3 length equals 17 residues. J lost 3 bases, V lost 8 bases, and 17 bases had no gene match.

This chain uses TRBV28 with TRBJ1-2; TRBD1 matches 10 bases. This CDR3 contains 13 residues. The junction had 6 bases not matched to a gene; V was cut back by 6 bases and J by 8 bases. Germline V gene lookup returns CDR1 MDHEN and CDR2 SYDVKM. The CDR3 loop reads CASRGQGVVGYTF. The CDR3 nucleotides are TGTGCCAGCAGAGGACAGGGGGTGGTGGGCTACACCTTC.

This clone has only a few counts. The V gene is TRBV5-1, the J gene TRBJ2-7; 10 bases fit TRBD1. The V and J ends lost 7 bases and 3 bases, in that order; junction bases with no gene match: 4. The germline V gene has CDR1 SGHRS and CDR2 YFSETQ. The CDR3 extends over 13 amino acids. In nucleotides, the CDR3 is TGCGCCAGCGGGACAGGGGCGGTCTACGAGCAGTACTTC. Its translation is CASGTGAVYEQYF.

The chain uses TRBV6-7 and TRBJ2-2; no clear D. TRBV6-7 is an open reading frame, and its role is uncertain. The V and J ends lost 4 bases and 2 bases respectively, with 23 bases between them. This CDR3 is built from 19 residues. The CDR3 here is CASSFIARRTASNTGELFF. CDR3 in DNA: TGTGCCAGCAGTTTTATAGCCCGACGGACCGCCTCAAACACCGGGGAGCTGTTTTTT.

V and J are TRBV6-1 and TRBJ1-4; D is unclear. With 2 bases removed from V and 8 bases from J, the gap between germline ends came to 9 bases. CDR3 length: 13 residues. Germline values: CDR1 MNHNS, CDR2 SASEGT. In DNA form, the CDR3 reads TGTGCCAGCAGTGAAAAAAGAACGGAAAAACTGTTTTTT. Protein product: CASSEKRTEKLFF.

V and J are TRBV29-1 and TRBJ2-2; the D is unclear. Germline CDR1 SQVTM, CDR2 ANQGSEA. The V and J ends lost 4 bases and 0 bases respectively, with 3 bases between them. The CDR3 has 12 amino acids. The CDR3 loop is CSVAANTGELFF. CDR3 coding DNA: TGCAGCGTTGCCGCGAACACCGGGGAGCTGTTTTTT.

The rearrangement joins TRBV11-2 to TRBJ1-6; no firm D call. The CDR3 covers 15 residues. The germline V and J ends were trimmed by 6 bases and 10 bases, with 19 bases remaining between them. The germline V gene encodes CDR1 SGHAT and CDR2 FQNNGV. CDR3 amino acids: CASSTLVGGESPLHF. The CDR3 nucleotides are TGTGCCAGCAGTACTCTTGTCGGAGGTGAATCACCCCTCCACTTT.